The table lists the clone carrying this TCR beta chain with many counts. The sample is drawn from a study of blood T cell repertoires in COVID-19. The overall study: Sites in the United States, Italy and Spain provided acute and convalescent COVID-19 samples. Sample material is recorded as cDNA or gDNA derived from T cells, B-cell-depleted T cells, or PBMCs.

As handled by the study authors: The authors estimated nucleated cell counts from reference gene primer amplification. The table came from immunoSEQ multiplex PCR; TCRdb's copy has only in-frame clones and leaves some out. V and J calls and clone size are those listed in that table; D and trimming were worked out from the DNA. This sample has 150,000 to 180,000 clones, with roughly 72% found just once. The CDR3 contains 14 residues. Germline-derived CDR1 and CDR2 are ENHRY and SYGVKD. Germline trimming cut 10 bases from V and 5 bases from J; bases unmatched to any gene: 12. Material for sequencing was peripheral blood. The clonotype was recovered from a woman of 80 years or more with acute or convalescent COVID-19. The genes are TRBV10-3 and TRBJ1-1, with TRBD1 matching 8 bases. CDR3 residues: CATQFDRGWTEAFF. In DNA form, the CDR3 reads TGTGCCACCCAATTTGACAGGGGATGGACTGAAGCTTTCTTT.